The 26 T cell receptor beta chains below come from one sample, sequenced in a study of PD-1 blockade in classical Hodgkin lymphoma. The repertoire was sequenced with immunoSEQ multiplex PCR; TCRdb's copy has only in-frame clones and lacks some. The sample yields approximately 13,000 clones, about nine tenths seen once. Time point noted: cycle 4 day 1 (C4D1), after 6 weeks of nivolumab. In every patient, relapse followed autologous stem cell transplantation, while exposure to brentuximab vedotin differed. Magnetic negative selection purified CD4+ T cells from thawed PBMCs. Specimen: CD4+ T cells from blood, collected before the fourth cycle of nivolumab. The receptors derive from a human donor with classical Hodgkin lymphoma.

J is TRBJ2-7 and V is TRBV7-6, with D hard to call. This CDR3 spans 13 amino acids. The germline gives CDR1 SGHVS, CDR2 FNYEAQ. V was cut by 5 bases and J by 7 bases, with 15 bases left in between. The DNA of the CDR3 is TGTGCCAGCAGCCCTCTGTTGGCTGGAGAGCAGTACTTC. Translation gives CASSPLLAGEQYF.

J is TRBJ2-7 and V is TRBV5-6; no reliable D call. Germline lookup yields CDR1 SGHDT and CDR2 YYEEEE. V was cut by 2 bases and J by 7 bases, with 7 bases left in between. The CDR3 is made up of 11 amino acids. The CDR3 is CASSFGREQYF. The CDR3 nucleotides are TGTGCCAGCAGCTTTGGAAGAGAGCAGTACTTC.

V gene TRBV10-3 combines with J gene TRBJ1-1, with 8 nucleotides matching TRBD1. V shed 0 bases, J shed 2 bases, and the junction held 14 bases outside the gene matches. The CDR3 loop spans 19 amino acids. The germline V gene encodes CDR1 ENHRY and CDR2 SYGVKD. The CDR3 protein is CAISESFLRLDRVNTEAFF. The CDR3 coding sequence is TGTGCCATCAGTGAGTCATTCCTACGGTTGGACAGGGTCAACACTGAAGCTTTCTTT.

V and J are TRBV7-2 and TRBJ2-1, with TRBD2 as a possible D gene (5 bases). The CDR3 length is 14 residues. In germline, CDR1 is SGHTA, CDR2 FQGNSA. V lost 1 base to trimming and J lost 4 bases, with 8 bases between them. The CDR3, as DNA: TGTGCCAGCAGCTTAGTAACGGGGTACAATGAGCAGTTCTTC. This encodes CASSLVTGYNEQFF.

This rearrangement joins TRBV7-2 to TRBJ2-2, with 10 positions matching TRBD2. The CDR3 has 17 residues. Germline V lookup: CDR1 SGHTA, CDR2 FQGNSA. Trimming removed 5 bases from V and 0 bases from J; junction bases left unmatched: 6. This CDR3 is CASSPRTSGSNTGELFF. The CDR3 DNA is TGTGCCAGCAGCCCGAGGACTAGCGGCTCGAACACCGGGGAGCTGTTTTTT.

V and J are TRBV25-1 and TRBJ2-1; the D gene is possibly TRBD1 (5 bases). The CDR3 contains 15 residues. Germline V gives CDR1 MGHDK, CDR2 SYGVNS. Trimming removed 5 bases from V and 3 bases from J, with 14 bases in between. The CDR3 spells CASSLHGAVYNEQFF. In DNA form, the CDR3 reads TGTGCCAGCAGTCTACATGGGGCAGTCTACAATGAGCAGTTCTTC.

This clone was observed once. The rearrangement links TRBV6-5 to TRBJ1-1; a weak D match, TRBD1 (5 bases). The V and J ends lost 6 bases and 1 base respectively, with 9 bases between them. The CDR3 has 13 residues. Germline-derived CDR1 and CDR2 are MNHEY and SVGAGI. The chain's CDR3 is CASRLQGNTEAFF. The CDR3 DNA reads as TGTGCCAGCAGACTCCAGGGGAACACTGAAGCTTTCTTT.

The V gene is TRBV28, the J gene TRBJ2-6; the D call may be TRBD1 or TRBD2 (5 bases each). The CDR3 consists of 15 residues. Trimming pared 3 bases from V and 4 bases from J, leaving 10 bases between. Looked up from germline, CDR1 is MDHEN and CDR2 is SYDVKM. The CDR3, as DNA: TGTGCCAGCAGTTTTCCAGGGACCGGGGCCAACGTCCTGACTTTC. Translation gives CASSFPGTGANVLTF. Combining the CDR3 with reference TRBV28 and TRBJ2-6 gives the whole variable domain DVKVTQSSRYLVKRTGEKVFLECVQDMDHENMFWYRQDPGLGLRLIYFSYDVKMKEKGDIPEGYSVSREKKERFSLILESASTNQTSMYLCASSFPGTGANVLTFGAGSRLTVL.

This clone came up once. This chain links TRBV4-1 with TRBJ1-2; D not resolved. The CDR3 has 16 residues. The V gene lost 0 bases and the J gene lost 4 bases, with 15 bases spanning the gap. Germline CDR1 MGHRA, CDR2 YSYEKL. The CDR3 DNA reads TGCGCCAGCAGCCAAGAGACTACAGCTTTACTCTATGGCTACACCTTC. Protein: CASSQETTALLYGYTF.

The CDR3 region is CASSQAGTGGYEQYF. The CDR3 bases are TGTGCCAGCTCACAGGCCGGGACAGGGGGCTACGAGCAGTACTTC. This chain links TRBV18 with TRBJ2-7; 11 bases fit TRBD1. The CDR3 sequence is 15 residues long. The germline gives CDR1 KGHSH, CDR2 LQKENI. V lost 4 bases, J lost 3 bases, and 5 bases stayed unmatched. The full variable domain, rest sourced from reference TRBV18 and TRBJ2-7, is NAGVMQNPRHLVRRRGQEARLRCSPMKGHSHVYWYRQLPEEGLKFMVYLQKENIIDESGMPKERFSAEFPKEGPSILRIQQVVRGDSAAYFCASSQAGTGGYEQYFGPGTRLTVT.

The J gene is TRBJ2-7, the V gene TRBV5-1; TRBD1 or TRBD2 may be the D gene (5 bases each). The CDR3 has 15 residues. Between the trimmed V and J ends, which lost 4 bases and 2 bases, there was a span of 16 bases. Per the germline V gene, CDR1 is SGHRS and CDR2 is YFSETQ. CDR3 nucleotides: TGCGCCAGCAGCCAGGGATCGGGGCGGACCTACGAGCAGTACTTC. It yields the protein CASSQGSGRTYEQYF.

This sequence joins TRBV28 and TRBJ2-7, with 7 bases that match TRBD1. The CDR3 runs 15 residues. V dropped 5 bases and J dropped 4; count of bases not matched to a gene: 11. Germline CDR1 is MDHEN and CDR2 is SYDVKM. The CDR3 sequence: CASSQGTETWYEQYF. The CDR3 DNA reads as TGTGCCAGCAGTCAAGGGACAGAGACTTGGTACGAGCAGTACTTC.

This sequence joins TRBV27 and TRBJ1-2; the D is unclear. The germline CDR1 and CDR2 sequences are MNHEY and SMNVEV (reference sequence). The V gene lost 5 bases and the J gene lost 8 bases, with 24 bases spanning the gap. The CDR3 sequence is 16 residues long. CDR3 residues: CASSNRGSTRLYGYTF. The CDR3 DNA follows: TGTGCCAGCAGTAACCGCGGGTCCACCCGACTATACGGCTACACCTTC.

The V gene is TRBV2, the J gene TRBJ1-1; TRBD1 is a possible D gene (5 bases). The CDR3 consists of 15 residues. Per germline, CDR1 SNHLY and CDR2 FYNNEI. V gave up 2 bases and J gave up 10 bases, with 20 bases separating them. The CDR3 coding sequence is TGTGCCAGCAGTGAAATGAGGGGACCCCAAAGCAGAGCTTTCTTT. It specifies CASSEMRGPQSRAFF.

The V gene is TRBV18, the J gene TRBJ2-6; no clear D. This CDR3 spans 14 amino acids. V shed 3 bases and J shed 4 bases, with 7 bases lying between them. Germline V gene sequence: CDR1 KGHSH, CDR2 LQKENI. Here the CDR3 DNA reads TGTGCCAGCTCACCGCCGGCGGGGGCCAACGTCCTGACTTTC. Its protein product is CASSPPAGANVLTF.

The J gene is TRBJ2-3, the V gene TRBV5-1; D is unresolved. V lost 4 bases and J 2 bases, leaving 5 bases between the germline ends. The V gene's germline CDR1 is SGHRS and CDR2 YFSETQ. This CDR3 is 12 amino acids long. The CDR3 loop is CASSHSTDTQYF. CDR3 DNA: TGCGCCAGCAGCCATTCCACAGATACGCAGTATTTT. Variable domain in full (rest from reference TRBV5-1 and TRBJ2-3): KAGVTQTPRYLIKTRGQQVTLSCSPISGHRSVSWYQQTPGQGLQFLFEYFSETQRNKGNFPGRFSGRQFSNSRSEMNVSTLELGDSALYLCASSHSTDTQYFGPGTRLTVL.

This sequence joins TRBV9 and TRBJ1-2; D is undetermined. Per the germline V gene, CDR1 is SGDLS and CDR2 is YYNGEE. The CDR3 is made up of 13 amino acids. Trimming took 4 bases from V and 4 from J, leaving 11 bases between them. The CDR3 region is CASSPVESYGYTF. CDR3 nucleotide sequence: TGTGCCAGCAGCCCCGTTGAATCCTATGGCTACACCTTC.

Turning to this clone: One junction end does not reproduce the germline sequence, and a read error may be involved. The genes are TRBV9 and TRBJ1-1; tentatively, D is TRBD1 (5 bases). CDR1 is SGDLS, CDR2 YYNGEE, per germline. This CDR3 region has 16 residues. The CDR3 here is CASTVGVGPTRVEAFF. CDR3 sequence (DNA): TGTGCCAGCACCGTAGGGGTAGGTCCCACAAGGGTTGAAGCTTTCTTT.

The rearrangement uses TRBV7-8 and TRBJ2-3; 11 nucleotides line up with TRBD2. The germline V gene has CDR1 SGHVS and CDR2 FQNEAQ. There are 19 residues in the CDR3. Losses at the gene ends were 8 bases for V and 2 bases for J; bases not matched to a gene: 18. The CDR3 DNA reads as TGTGCCAGCGCGAGGGATCCGAGACTAGCGGGGAGGAACACAGATACGCAGTATTTT. This translates into CASARDPRLAGRNTDTQYF.

V usage is TRBV18 and J usage is TRBJ1-5; D remains ambiguous. V was clipped by 6 bases and J by 7 bases, with 16 bases between them. The length of the CDR3 is 14 residues. CDR1 and CDR2 from the germline V gene are KGHSH and LQKENI. The CDR3 region has the DNA TGTGCCAGCTCCCCGATCGAGGGAAAGCAGCCCCAGCATTTT. Protein sequence: CASSPIEGKQPQHF.

The V call is TRBV6-6, the J call TRBJ2-1; TRBD2 aligns across 8 bases. Per the germline V gene, CDR1 is MNHNY and CDR2 is SVGAGI (reference sequence). This CDR3 is built from 14 residues. Losses at the gene ends were 10 bases for V and 7 bases for J; bases not matched to a gene: 12. The CDR3 here is CATLTSGGGNEQFF. The DNA of the CDR3 is TGTGCCACCCTTACTAGCGGTGGAGGGAATGAGCAGTTCTTC.

This chain connects TRBV4-3 to TRBJ2-7; the D gene is possibly TRBD2 (5 bases). CDR3 size: 16 residues. CDR1 and CDR2 from the germline V gene are LGHNA and YSLEER. V was trimmed by 4 bases and J by 3 bases, leaving 19 bases between them. The CDR3 loop reads CASSPTINEGVYEQYF. The CDR3 nucleotides are TGCGCCAGCAGCCCTACAATCAATGAGGGAGTCTACGAGCAGTACTTC.

The gene calls are TRBV5-1 and TRBJ1-1, with D unclear. Germline CDR1 is SGHRS and CDR2 is YFSETQ. CDR3 size: 14 residues. The V end was cut by 0 bases, the J end by 0 bases, with 6 bases between. CDR3 in DNA: TGCGCCAGCAGCTTGGCCGCCATGAACACTGAAGCTTTCTTT. It is translated as CASSLAAMNTEAFF.

This chain joins TRBV5-1 and TRBJ2-2; D is ambiguous. Deletions cut 0 bases from V and 8 bases from J, with 11 bases between. This CDR3 has 14 amino acids. The germline CDR1 and CDR2 sequences are SGHRS and YFSETQ. CDR3 bases: TGCGCCAGCAGCTTGGCCGTAACTATAGGGGAGCTGTTTTTT. Its translation: CASSLAVTIGELFF.

This chain joins TRBV11-2 and TRBJ2-5; 7 bases are a match to TRBD1. The CDR3 runs 15 residues. With 5 bases clipped from V and 7 bases from J, the junction kept 13 bases outside the gene matches. Germline-derived CDR1 and CDR2 are SGHAT and FQNNGV. The CDR3 loop is CASSLRGSGSWTQYF. The CDR3 DNA follows: TGTGCCAGCAGCCTCAGGGGGAGCGGTTCATGGACCCAGTACTTC.

The chain combines TRBV7-9 with TRBJ2-7; TRBD2 agrees at 11 bases. The germline gives CDR1 SEHNR, CDR2 FQNEAQ (reference sequence). CDR3 size: 16 residues. Trimming removed 5 bases from V and 0 bases from J; junction bases left unmatched: 6. The CDR3 reads CASSLGTSGFSYEQYF. The DNA for the CDR3 is TGTGCCAGCAGCCTGGGGACTAGCGGATTCTCCTACGAGCAGTACTTC.